This TCR beta chain is from a study of shared clonotypes between healthy human individuals. Notes on the study in general: Genetic and exposure-history diversity was limited by the few donors.

This CDR3 has 15 amino acids. The ends were cut back, 0 bases at V and 1 base at J, with 8 bases in the middle. The germline gives CDR1 SSHAT, CDR2 FNYEAQ (reference sequence). Sorted-subset replicate PCRs used 200 ng DNA, tens of thousands of T cell genomes. TCRdb keeps only in-frame clones here, not all; method: immunoSEQ multiplex PCR. Counted here are 950,000 to 1,200,000 clones, around 77% occurring once; the ten biggest clones make up 0.89%. A remark on this clone: The antigen is unknown.

The rearrangement uses TRBV7-7 and TRBJ2-3; the D is unclear. The TCR comes from a man younger than 35 in good health. Some clones in this sample may be carry-over from other donors' samples. Sequencing input: memory CD4+ T cells from PBMCs. Subset indicated: CD45RA-negative fraction. The CDR3 protein is CASSLAPSGTDTQYF. The CDR3 bases are TGTGCCAGCAGCTTAGCCCCCAGCGGCACAGATACGCAGTATTTT. The whole variable domain, remainder taken from reference TRBV7-7 and TRBJ2-3, is GAGVSQSPRYKVTKRGQDVTLRCDPISSHATLYWYQQALGQGPEFLTYFNYEAQPDKSGLPSDRFSAERPEGSISTLTIQRTEQRDSAMYRCASSLAPSGTDTQYFGPGTRLTVL.